This T cell receptor (beta chain) was identified in a study of CXCR3-negative and CXCR3-positive naive CD8 T cells. The germline V gene has CDR1 MDHEN and CDR2 SYDVKM. This CDR3 is built from 13 residues. The TRB libraries of cDNA were built by UMI-labeled 5' RACE. For each CDR3 protein, TCRdb gives one entry from its re-call of the 5' RACE reads, without DNA. The sample table sets out 150,000 to 180,000 distinct CDR3 sequences. Findings and limits, study-wide: Naive cells with CXCR3 showed TRB CDR3s that were more hydrophobic than those in CXCR3-negative naive cells. Comparably high diversity was seen in both naive subsets, and much lower diversity in memory CD8+ cells.

About this clonotype itself: Its cognate antigen is unknown.

This sequence joins TRBV28 and TRBJ1-2. The clonotype comes from a human donor in good health. Some clones in this sample may be carry-over from other donors' samples. The sample was naive CXCR3+ CD8+ T cells from blood. Subset: CD45RO-CCR7+CD27+CD95- naive CD8+ T cells expressing CXCR3 (TNR3+). CDR3 protein: CASSYQSNGGYTF.